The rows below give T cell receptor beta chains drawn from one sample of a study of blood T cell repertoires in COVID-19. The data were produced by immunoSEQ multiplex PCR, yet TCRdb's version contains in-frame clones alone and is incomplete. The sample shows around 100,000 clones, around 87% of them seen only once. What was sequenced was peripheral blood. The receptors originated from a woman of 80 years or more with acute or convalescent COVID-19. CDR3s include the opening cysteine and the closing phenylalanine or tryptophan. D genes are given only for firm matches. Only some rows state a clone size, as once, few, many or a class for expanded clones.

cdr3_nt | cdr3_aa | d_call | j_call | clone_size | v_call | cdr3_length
TGTGCCAGCAGCTCCCGCGGGGGGGGTGGTCAGCCCCAGCATTTT | CASSSRGGGGQPQHF | NA | TRBJ1-5 | NA | TRBV7-2 | 15
TGTGCCAGCAGGGAGCGGGGGGCTTCTGAGCAGTTCTTC | CASRERGASEQFF | TRBD2 | TRBJ2-1 | NA | TRBV28 | 13
TGTGCCAGCAGTTACTCTTTACAGGTCACAGATACGCAGTATTTT | CASSYSLQVTDTQYF | NA | TRBJ2-3 | NA | TRBV6-2/TRBV6-3 | 15
TGTGCCAGCAGTTCCCCGACAGGTTACACTGAAGCTTTCTTT | CASSSPTGYTEAFF | NA | TRBJ1-1 | NA | TRBV28 | 14
TGTGCCAGTAGAACATCCGGGGGGCCAGATACGCAGTATTTT | CASRTSGGPDTQYF | NA | TRBJ2-3 | once | TRBV19 | 14
TGTGCCAGCAGTGAGGGACAGCAATACTATGGCTACACCTTC | CASSEGQQYYGYTF | TRBD1 | TRBJ1-2 | NA | TRBV25-1 | 14
TGTGCCAGTAGTATCATAGCGGGGGGAGTTGGGAATGAGCAGTTCTTC | CASSIIAGGVGNEQFF | TRBD2 | TRBJ2-1 | NA | TRBV19 | 16
TGTGCCAGTAGCAGGGGTGGGCGGGGGCGGACAGATACGCAGTATTTT | CASSRGGRGRTDTQYF | NA | TRBJ2-3 | NA | TRBV19 | 16
TGCGCCAGCTGGACCGGGACAGGGCAAACTGAAGCTTTCTTT | CASWTGTGQTEAFF | TRBD1 | TRBJ1-1 | once | TRBV5-1 | 14
TGTGCCAGCAGCTTAGGGTCCGGGACAAGGGCCTACGAGCAGTACTTC | CASSLGSGTRAYEQYF | NA | TRBJ2-7 | NA | TRBV7-2 | 16
TGTGCCAGCAGCCACCCCCGATCTAGCGGGGGGCTAAGCACAGATACGCAGTATTTT | CASSHPRSSGGLSTDTQYF | TRBD2 | TRBJ2-3 | NA | TRBV7-9 | 19
TGTGCCACCAGCAGAGCTTACGCGGGGCTAGCGGGGTTTAGTGAGCAGTTCTTC | CATSRAYAGLAGFSEQFF | TRBD2 | TRBJ2-1 | NA | TRBV15 | 18
TGTGCCAGTAGTGCCGGCTCTAGAGGTGGCGAGACCCAGTACTTC | CASSAGSRGGETQYF | NA | TRBJ2-5 | NA | TRBV19 | 15
TGTGCCAGCAGCGTAGCTAAGGCTAGCGGGGGGGCCTTGGATACGCAGTATTTT | CASSVAKASGGALDTQYF | TRBD2 | TRBJ2-3 | NA | TRBV9 | 18
TGCGCCAGCAGCCAAGATTCGGGGTACTATAATTCACCCCTCCACTTT | CASSQDSGYYNSPLHF | NA | TRBJ1-6 | NA | TRBV4-1 | 16
TGCGCCAGCAGCCACCCCGAGCTGTCTTTGGATACGCAGTATTTT | CASSHPELSLDTQYF | NA | TRBJ2-3 | NA | TRBV4-1 | 15
TGTGCCAGTAGTATAGATCGACAAACTAGCAATCAGCCCCAGCATTTT | CASSIDRQTSNQPQHF | NA | TRBJ1-5 | NA | TRBV19 | 16
TGTGCCAGCTCACAACAGGGGGTTGAGCAGTTCTTC | CASSQQGVEQFF | TRBD1 | TRBJ2-1 | NA | TRBV18 | 12
TGTGCCAGCAGCCTGGGACAGGGACGGGAGCCCCAGCATTTT | CASSLGQGREPQHF | TRBD1 | TRBJ1-5 | NA | TRBV4-2 | 14
TGCGCCAGCAGTGAGTCCCGGCAGGGGGCGACGGTCTATGGCTACACCTTC | CASSESRQGATVYGYTF | TRBD1 | TRBJ1-2 | NA | TRBV10-2 | 17
NA | CASSTSGVPGELFF | NA | TRBJ2-2 | NA | TRBV10-2 | 14
TGTGCCAGCAGCTTAGTGTTAGCGGGGGCTTACGAGCAGTACTTC | CASSLVLAGAYEQYF | TRBD2 | TRBJ2-7 | NA | TRBV7-2 | 15
TGTGCCAGCGGTGCGGCGGGTAACTATGGCTACACCTTC | CASGAAGNYGYTF | NA | TRBJ1-2 | NA | TRBV12-3/TRBV12-4 | 13
TGTGCCAGCAGCTGGGGACAGGGGAACAGCCCAGATACGCAGTATTTT | CASSWGQGNSPDTQYF | TRBD1 | TRBJ2-3 | once | TRBV5-4 | 16
TGTGCCAGCAGCCTCACCGGGACTAGCCAAGAGACCCAGTACTTC | CASSLTGTSQETQYF | TRBD2 | TRBJ2-5 | NA | TRBV7-3 | 15
TGTGCCAGTACCAGATACGGGACAGGGACGTCCTTTGGAAACACCATATATTTT | CASTRYGTGTSFGNTIYF | TRBD1 | TRBJ1-3 | NA | TRBV19 | 18
TGTGCCAGCAGCCGACAGGGGGAGGACAATCAGCCCCAGCATTTT | CASSRQGEDNQPQHF | TRBD1 | TRBJ1-5 | NA | TRBV6-5 | 15
TGTGCCAGCAGCTCTGGACAGGGTTTAGATACGCAGTATTTT | CASSSGQGLDTQYF | TRBD1 | TRBJ2-3 | NA | TRBV5-4 | 14
TGTGCCAGCAGCCCGGGACAGGGAAGCACAGATACGCAGTATTTT | CASSPGQGSTDTQYF | TRBD1 | TRBJ2-3 | NA | TRBV7-6 | 15
TGTGCCAGCAGTGAAGTCAGGATCTATCAGCCCCAGCATTTT | CASSEVRIYQPQHF | NA | TRBJ1-5 | NA | TRBV6-1 | 14
TGTGCCAGCAGTTACTCGAGTTTCACCGAAGCTTTCTTT | CASSYSSFTEAFF | NA | TRBJ1-1 | NA | TRBV6-5 | 13
TGTGCCAGCAGCTTCGGTTACACAGATACGCAGTATTTT | CASSFGYTDTQYF | NA | TRBJ2-3 | few | TRBV7-8 | 13
TGTGCCAGCAGTGAACTAGCAGGATTGTACAATGAGCAGTTCTTC | CASSELAGLYNEQFF | NA | TRBJ2-1 | NA | TRBV28 | 15
TGTGCCAGCAGTTATGACAGGGGCTCGGAGCTGTTTTTT | CASSYDRGSELFF | TRBD1 | TRBJ2-2 | NA | TRBV28 | 13
TGTGCCATCAGTGAGGGACAGGGGAACACCTTC | CAISEGQGNTF | TRBD1 | TRBJ1-2 | NA | TRBV10-3 | 11
TGTGCCAGCAGTTCCAGGGGGAACACTGAAGCTTTCTTT | CASSSRGNTEAFF | NA | TRBJ1-1 | NA | TRBV12-3/TRBV12-4 | 13
TGCGCCAGCAGCCGCGGGACTATCTACGAGCAGTACTTC | CASSRGTIYEQYF | TRBD2 | TRBJ2-7 | NA | TRBV5-1 | 13
TGTGCCAGCAGTCGCCGGGACTTACAGCCCAAATCGAAACTGTTTTTT | CASSRRDLQPKSKLFF | NA | TRBJ1-4 | NA | TRBV28 | 16
TGTGCCAGCAGCTTAGGAGGGTTCGGAGAGACCCAGTACTTC | CASSLGGFGETQYF | NA | TRBJ2-5 | NA | TRBV7-7 | 14
TGTGCCAGCAGCTTGTGGGGGACAAACTTAGGCACCGGGGAGCTGTTTTTT | CASSLWGTNLGTGELFF | NA | TRBJ2-2 | NA | TRBV5-5 | 17
TGTGCCAGCAGTTCCACCAGGGGCCTCTATGGCTACACCTTC | CASSSTRGLYGYTF | NA | TRBJ1-2 | NA | TRBV27 | 14
TGTGCCAGCAGCTTTTCGGGGAACACTGAAGCTTTCTTT | CASSFSGNTEAFF | NA | TRBJ1-1 | NA | TRBV7-2 | 13
TGCAGCGCAAACGGGCTGAGGGACACTGAAGCTTTCTTT | CSANGLRDTEAFF | NA | TRBJ1-1 | NA | TRBV29-1 | 13
TGTGCCAGCAGCTATACAAACTATGGCTACACCTTC | CASSYTNYGYTF | NA | TRBJ1-2 | NA | TRBV7-9 | 12
TGTGCCAGCAGCCCCCGGGTGAGCGGGGGATACGAGCAGTACTTC | CASSPRVSGGYEQYF | TRBD2 | TRBJ2-7 | once | TRBV3-1/TRBV3-2 | 15
TGTGCCAGCAGCCCACGGTTGAACACTGAAGCTTTCTTT | CASSPRLNTEAFF | NA | TRBJ1-1 | NA | TRBV7-8 | 13
TGTGCCTGGAGTCGAAGGACTAGGCAGCCCAGCTCCTATAATTCACCCCTCCACTTT | CAWSRRTRQPSSYNSPLHF | NA | TRBJ1-6 | once | TRBV30 | 19
TGTGCCAGCAGCTTCCAACGGGAGGGAGCTTTCTTT | CASSFQREGAFF | NA | TRBJ1-1 | NA | TRBV7-2 | 12